The 28 T cell receptor beta chains reported below all come from one sample, sequenced in a study of blood T cell repertoires in COVID-19. Method: immunoSEQ multiplex PCR; TCRdb's copy keeps in-frame clones and lacks some. The sample contains a few hundred thousand clones, about four fifths of which appear only once. Material: PBMCs or T cells enriched from blood (not recorded which). Every receptor here comes from a woman aged 40 to 50 with acute COVID-19.

The V and J genes are TRBV20-1 and TRBJ1-2, with 9 bases fitting TRBD1. The CDR3 is 14 amino acids. CDR1 DFQATT and CDR2 SNEGSKA come from the germline V gene (reference sequence). With 3 bases clipped from V and 2 bases from J, the junction kept 4 bases outside the gene matches. CDR3 in DNA: TGCAGTGCTAGTCCGGGACAGGGCAACTATGGCTACACCTTC. Its translation is CSASPGQGNYGYTF.

The V gene is TRBV20-1, the J gene TRBJ2-2; TRBD2 agrees at 10 bases. Germline V gives CDR1 DFQATT, CDR2 SNEGSKA (reference sequence). The length of the CDR3 is 15 residues. J was trimmed by 5 bases and V by 3 bases; bases with no gene match: 6. CDR3 sequence: CSASPSGSSTGELFF. CDR3 nucleotides: TGCAGTGCTAGTCCTAGCGGGAGTTCGACCGGGGAGCTGTTTTTT.

As to this clone: The sample contains more than one DNA sequence encoding this CDR3. The rearrangement joins TRBV11-2 to TRBJ2-5, with TRBD2 matching 8 bases. V gave up 3 bases and J gave up 1 base; unmatched junction bases: 4. The CDR3 is 15 residues long. Looked up from germline, CDR1 is SGHAT and CDR2 is FQNNGV. This chain's CDR3 is CASSFLAGGQETQYF. CDR3 nucleotide sequence: TGTGCCAGCAGCTTCCTAGCGGGCGGCCAAGAGACCCAGTACTTC.

V gene TRBV6-5 combines with J gene TRBJ2-7; the match to TRBD1 covers 8 bases. V lost 7 bases and J lost 2; bases outside the gene matches: 10. CDR1 MNHEY and CDR2 SVGAGI come from the germline V gene. The CDR3 totals 15 residues. The CDR3 loop is CASTVRQGSAYEQYF. CDR3 bases: TGTGCCAGCACGGTTAGACAGGGGTCAGCCTACGAGCAGTACTTC.

The V and J genes are TRBV11-2 and TRBJ2-1; 8 bases are a match to TRBD2. The CDR3 runs to 16 residues. Germline lookup yields CDR1 SGHAT and CDR2 FQNNGV. The V and J ends lost 7 bases and 0 bases, in that order; junction bases with no gene match: 8. The DNA for the CDR3 is TGTGCCAGCACCGTCCTAGCGGGCAGCTCCTACAATGAGCAGTTCTTC. The encoded protein is CASTVLAGSSYNEQFF.

The chain links TRBV18 to TRBJ2-7; the match to TRBD2 covers 8 bases. V gave up 6 bases and J gave up 2 bases; unmatched junction bases: 9. Germline-derived CDR1 and CDR2 are KGHSH and LQKENI. The CDR3 totals 15 residues. The CDR3 loop is CASSPRGGTTYEQYF. CDR3 sequence (DNA): TGTGCCAGCTCCCCCCGGGGGGGTACCACCTACGAGCAGTACTTC. Full variable domain (remainder filled in from reference TRBV18 and TRBJ2-7): NAGVMQNPRHLVRRRGQEARLRCSPMKGHSHVYWYRQLPEEGLKFMVYLQKENIIDESGMPKERFSAEFPKEGPSILRIQQVVRGDSAAYFCASSPRGGTTYEQYFGPGTRLTVT.

J is TRBJ2-3 and V is TRBV6-2 or TRBV6-3; tentative D call: TRBD2 (6 bases). Germline-derived CDR1 and CDR2 are MNHEY and SVGEGT. Trimming cost V 4 bases and J 8 bases, with 22 bases left between them. This CDR3 contains 16 residues. In nucleotides, the CDR3 is TGTGCCAGCAGTTCCCACCGGGACTCTGCTGTCGGTACGCAGTATTTT. Encoded protein: CASSSHRDSAVGTQYF.

The rearrangement uses TRBV19 and TRBJ1-5, with D tentatively TRBD1 (6 bases). With 2 bases removed from V and 1 base from J, the gap between germline ends came to 18 bases. The germline V gene has CDR1 LNHDA and CDR2 SQIVND (reference sequence). This CDR3 has 18 residues. CDR3 DNA: TGTGCCAGTAGTATATTTAGGGGGAGAGTGGGGAGCAATCAGCCCCAGCATTTT. This codes for CASSIFRGRVGSNQPQHF.

The CDR3: CASSHVQGENGYTF. The CDR3 DNA sequence: TGTGCCAGCAGCCACGTACAGGGGGAGAATGGCTACACCTTC. The chain recombines TRBV4-2 with TRBJ1-2, with 8 bases fitting TRBD1. The CDR3 totals 14 residues. Germline CDR1 reads LGHNA; CDR2 reads YNFKEQ. V shed 3 bases and J 6 bases; nucleotides not matched to a gene: 6.

This rearrangement joins TRBV27 to TRBJ2-7; tentatively, D is TRBD2 (7 bases). V shed 4 bases and J shed 7 bases, with 17 bases lying between them. Germline loops: CDR1 MNHEY, CDR2 SMNVEV (reference sequence). The CDR3 contains 14 residues. Written as DNA, the CDR3 is TGTGCCAGCAGTTCCAGGGCACAGGGAGGGGAGCAGTACTTC. It translates to CASSSRAQGGEQYF.

This chain connects TRBV10-2 to TRBJ2-7, with 12 bases lining up with TRBD2. The germline gives CDR1 WSHSY, CDR2 SAAADI. Trimming took 2 bases from V and 5 from J; bases not matched to a gene: 13. The CDR3 extends over 18 amino acids. DNA of the CDR3: TGCGCCAGCAGTGAGAGGGGGGAAACTAGCGGGAGGCCCCACGAGCAGTACTTC. This encodes CASSERGETSGRPHEQYF.

This clone was seen more than once but under ten times. This chain connects TRBV7-9 to TRBJ2-2; D is possibly TRBD2 (5 bases). This CDR3 has 16 residues. The V and J ends lost 3 bases and 4 bases respectively, with 15 bases between them. Germline V gives CDR1 SEHNR, CDR2 FQNEAQ (reference sequence). The DNA of the CDR3 is TGTGCCAGCAGCTTGAGGGCGACGATTATCACCGGGGAGCTGTTTTTT. Its protein is CASSLRATIITGELFF.

This clone was detected once. The chain carries TRBV4-3 and TRBJ2-7; the match to TRBD2 covers 9 bases. The V gene end was trimmed by 0 bases and the J gene end by 3 bases; junction bases not matched to a gene: 3. The CDR3 is 15 residues long. Per germline, CDR1 LGHNA and CDR2 YSLEER. The CDR3 DNA sequence: TGCGCCAGCAGCCAAGAGGCGGGGGGGTTCTACGAGCAGTACTTC. Translating it yields CASSQEAGGFYEQYF.

The V call is TRBV28, the J call TRBJ2-5; tentative D call: TRBD1 (5 bases). With 2 bases removed from V and 5 bases from J, the gap between germline ends came to 12 bases. In germline, CDR1 is MDHEN, CDR2 SYDVKM. The CDR3 extends over 14 amino acids. CDR3: CASSLEGARETQYF. CDR3 DNA sequence: TGTGCCAGCAGTTTAGAAGGGGCACGGGAGACCCAGTACTTC.

The rearrangement links TRBV30 to TRBJ1-5; the match to TRBD1 covers 9 bases. The CDR3 is 13 amino acids. Trimming cost V 5 bases and J 4 bases; bases outside gene matches: 3. The germline CDR1 and CDR2 sequences are GTSNPN and SVGIG (reference sequence). DNA of the CDR3: TGTGCCTGGGGGGGACAGGGTAATCAGCCCCAGCATTTT. This gives the protein CAWGGQGNQPQHF.

The chain has TRBV27 and TRBJ1-1; 10 bases are a match to TRBD1. The CDR3 is 15 residues long. J lost 6 bases, V lost 5 bases, and 9 bases had no gene match. CDR1 MNHEY and CDR2 SMNVEV come from the germline V gene (reference sequence). The CDR3 protein is CASSGPGQGFPEAFF. The CDR3 region has the DNA TGTGCCAGCAGTGGCCCGGGACAGGGGTTCCCTGAAGCTTTCTTT.

This clone was counted a single time. The V gene is TRBV6-5, the J gene TRBJ2-6; TRBD1 might be the D (5 bases). This CDR3 is 14 amino acids long. V gave up 10 bases and J gave up 0 bases, with 10 bases separating them. Germline CDR1 is MNHEY and CDR2 is SVGAGI. CDR3 loop: CATAQGSGANVLTF. For the CDR3, the DNA is TGTGCCACAGCCCAGGGCTCTGGGGCCAACGTCCTGACTTTC.

This clone has only a few counts. The CDR3 reads CASSPLSLRGSLHF. In DNA form, the CDR3 reads TGCGCCAGCAGCCCCCTCAGCCTGAGAGGATCCCTCCACTTT. This chain joins TRBV4-1 and TRBJ1-6; unclear D gene. V gave up 4 bases and J gave up 14 bases, with 18 bases separating them. CDR3 length equals 14 residues. The V gene's germline CDR1 is MGHRA and CDR2 YSYEKL.

The J gene is TRBJ1-4, the V gene TRBV7-9; 8 bases align to TRBD1. CDR1 and CDR2 from the germline V gene are SEHNR and FQNEAQ (reference sequence). The CDR3 length is 15 residues. V lost 5 bases and J lost 6; bases outside the gene matches: 8. CDR3 coding DNA: TGTGCCAGCAGCCTAAAACCGACAGGGGATGAAAAACTGTTTTTT. Translated: CASSLKPTGDEKLFF.

This chain links TRBV6-5 with TRBJ2-4, with 7 bases fitting TRBD1. CDR3 length: 15 amino acids. Germline CDR1 reads MNHEY; CDR2 reads SVGAGI. V was pared by 10 bases and J by 4 bases, with 13 bases of the junction left unmatched. CDR3: CATNPQQGLKNIQYF. In nucleotides, the CDR3 is TGTGCCACCAATCCGCAACAGGGGCTGAAAAACATTCAGTACTTC.

This chain joins TRBV4-3 and TRBJ2-1, with 9 nucleotides matching TRBD1. V lost 5 bases to trimming and J lost 2 bases; unmatched junction nucleotides: 7. CDR1 LGHNA and CDR2 YSLEER come from the germline V gene. CDR3 length: 16 residues. The CDR3 reads CASSMPRTGAYNEQFF. In DNA form, the CDR3 reads TGCGCCAGCAGCATGCCCAGGACAGGGGCCTACAATGAGCAGTTCTTC.

The chain has TRBV9 and TRBJ1-1; D unclear. V was cut by 0 bases and J by 0 bases, with 9 bases left in between. This CDR3 contains 15 residues. The germline CDR1 and CDR2 sequences are SGDLS and YYNGEE. CDR3 amino acids: CASSVVLAVNTEAFF. Here the CDR3 DNA reads TGTGCCAGCAGCGTAGTCCTAGCTGTGAACACTGAAGCTTTCTTT.

This clone was recorded once. V usage is TRBV14 and J usage is TRBJ1-2, with unresolved D. The CDR3 spans 14 residues. Trimming removed 0 bases from V and 7 bases from J, with 12 bases in between. Germline V CDR1 and CDR2: SGHDN, FVKESK. The CDR3 loop is CASSQEVSSGGYTF. The CDR3 bases are TGTGCCAGCAGCCAAGAGGTCAGCTCGGGTGGCTACACCTTC.

The rearrangement links TRBV5-6 to TRBJ2-6; D call uncertain. V was shortened by 7 bases and J by 0 bases, with 5 bases between the two germline ends. The V gene's germline CDR1 is SGHDT and CDR2 YYEEEE. This CDR3 has 13 residues. CDR3 sequence: CASDNSGANVLTF. CDR3 DNA sequence: TGTGCCAGCGACAACTCTGGGGCCAACGTCCTGACTTTC.

The sample holds one count of this clone. CDR3 sequence: CASTPTPIVTGELFF. The CDR3 DNA reads as TGTGCCAGCACTCCGACACCCATCGTAACCGGGGAGCTGTTTTTT. The chain uses TRBV6-5 and TRBJ2-2; no definite D call. CDR3 length: 15 residues. Trimming left V 7 bases short and J 5 bases short, with 17 bases between. Germline-derived CDR1 and CDR2 are MNHEY and SVGAGI.

V and J are TRBV10-1 and TRBJ2-7, with a possible D match to TRBD1 (6 bases). The CDR3 sequence is 14 residues long. Germline V CDR1 and CDR2: WNHNN, SYGVQD (reference sequence). V gave up 2 bases and J gave up 3 bases, with 11 bases separating them. CDR3 nucleotide sequence: TGCGCCAGCAGTGAGATGGTAGGGGGCTACGAGCAGTACTTC. Its translation: CASSEMVGGYEQYF.

This chain uses TRBV11-3 with TRBJ2-1; D gene unclear. The CDR3 has 11 residues. Germline CDR1 SGHNT, CDR2 YENEEA. Trimming cost V 3 bases and J 9 bases, with 6 bases left between them. CDR3 nucleotides: TGTGCCAGCAGCTTTGGCGGTGAGCAGTTCTTC. The encoded protein is CASSFGGEQFF.

This clone occurred many times. V is TRBV4-2 and J is TRBJ2-1; 7 bases match TRBD2. CDR1 and CDR2 (germline): LGHNA, YNFKEQ. The CDR3 totals 16 residues. After removal of 0 bases from V and 9 bases from J, the junction contained 11 bases not matched to a gene. For the CDR3, the DNA is TGTGCCAGCAGCCAAGATAGCGGGCGCTTTTTTAGTGAGCAGTTCTTC. Translation: CASSQDSGRFFSEQFF.